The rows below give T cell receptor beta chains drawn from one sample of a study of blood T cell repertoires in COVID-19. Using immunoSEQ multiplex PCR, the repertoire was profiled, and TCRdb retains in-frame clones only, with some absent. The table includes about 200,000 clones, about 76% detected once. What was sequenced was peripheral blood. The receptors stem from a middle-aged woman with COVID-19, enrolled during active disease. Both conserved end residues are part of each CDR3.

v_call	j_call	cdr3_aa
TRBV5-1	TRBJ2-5	CASSLDVSGGMETQYF
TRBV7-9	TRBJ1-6	CASSPAGTDYNSPLHF
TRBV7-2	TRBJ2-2	CASSFPAGGNTGELFF
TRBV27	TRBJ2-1	CASSNPGLAGGLNEQFF
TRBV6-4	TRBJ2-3	CASSAGTGSTDTQYF
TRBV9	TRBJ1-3	CASSVNPGSGNTIYF
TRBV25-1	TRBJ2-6	CASSLTEHYSGANVLTF
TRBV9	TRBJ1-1	CASSPGTGVSSTEAFF
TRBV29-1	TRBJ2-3	CSAPAGLATDTQYF
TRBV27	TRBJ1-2	CASSHKSDGYTF
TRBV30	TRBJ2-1	CAWSVREYNEQFF
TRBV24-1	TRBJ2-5	CATSDPGDRAGETQYF
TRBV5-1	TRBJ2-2	CASSLVPGETGELFF
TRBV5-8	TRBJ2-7	CASSFLGLAVEQYF
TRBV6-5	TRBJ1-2	CASSWAGQGRDYGYTF
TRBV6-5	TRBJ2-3	CASSWTRDTDTQYF
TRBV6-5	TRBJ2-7	CASSYGDREDEQYF
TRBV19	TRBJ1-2	CASSGGEVNVYGYTF
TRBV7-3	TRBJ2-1	CASSPQTSDYNEQFF
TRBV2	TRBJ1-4	CASIPGQGKTNEKLFF
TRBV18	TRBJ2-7	CASSPPSTATEQYF
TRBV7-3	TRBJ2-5	CASSLIAGSQETQYF
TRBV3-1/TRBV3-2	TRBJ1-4	CAAGTGFGEKLFF
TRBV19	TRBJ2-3	CASKKGQGPGYTQYF
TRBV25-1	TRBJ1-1	CASKVGANTEAFF
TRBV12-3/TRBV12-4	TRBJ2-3	CASCSGGRDTQYF
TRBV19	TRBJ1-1	CASSRRQGQSHGTEAFF
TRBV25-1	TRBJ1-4	CASNQIGTSNEKLFF
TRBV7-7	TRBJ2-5	CASSGGAAETQYF
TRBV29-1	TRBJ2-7	CSVVASGRITYEQYF
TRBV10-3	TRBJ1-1	CAISEGGGWAFF
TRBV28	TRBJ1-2	CASSWGQHYGYTF
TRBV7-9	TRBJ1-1	CASSLRGTDLKKMNTEAFF
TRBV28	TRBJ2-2	CASSFGRRGRFNTGELFF